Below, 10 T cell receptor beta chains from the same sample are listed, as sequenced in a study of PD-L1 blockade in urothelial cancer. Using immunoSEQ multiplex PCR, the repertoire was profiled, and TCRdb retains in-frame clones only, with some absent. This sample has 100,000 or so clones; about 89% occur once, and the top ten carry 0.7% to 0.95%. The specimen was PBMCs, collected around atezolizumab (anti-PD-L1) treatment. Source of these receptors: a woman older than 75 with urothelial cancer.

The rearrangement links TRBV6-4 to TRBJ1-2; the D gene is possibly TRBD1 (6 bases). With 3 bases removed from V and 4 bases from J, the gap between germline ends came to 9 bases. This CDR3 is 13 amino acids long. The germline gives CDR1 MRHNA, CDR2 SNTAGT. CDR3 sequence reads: CASSEGQFYGYTF. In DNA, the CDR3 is TGTGCCAGCAGTGAAGGACAGTTCTATGGCTACACCTTC.

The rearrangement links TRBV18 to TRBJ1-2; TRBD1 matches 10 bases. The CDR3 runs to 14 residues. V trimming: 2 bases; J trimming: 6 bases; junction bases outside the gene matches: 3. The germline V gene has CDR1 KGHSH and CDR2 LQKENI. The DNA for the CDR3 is TGTGCCAGCTCACCAAGACAGGGGGCTGATGGCTACACCTTC. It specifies CASSPRQGADGYTF.

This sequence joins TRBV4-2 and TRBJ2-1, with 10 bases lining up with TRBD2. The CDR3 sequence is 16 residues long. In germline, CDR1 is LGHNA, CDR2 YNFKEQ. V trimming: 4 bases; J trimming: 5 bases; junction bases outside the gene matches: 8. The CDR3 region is CASSLEGLAGDNEQFF. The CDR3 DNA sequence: TGTGCCAGCAGCCTAGAGGGCCTAGCGGGGGACAATGAGCAGTTCTTC.

The CDR3 coding sequence is TGTGCCAGCAGCCGACAGGGGATTTCGGACATTCAGTACTTC. Residues: CASSRQGISDIQYF. The chain couples TRBV7-9 to TRBJ2-4, with 8 positions matching TRBD1. V dropped 5 bases and J dropped 8; count of bases not matched to a gene: 8. This CDR3 region has 14 residues. Germline V gives CDR1 SEHNR, CDR2 FQNEAQ (reference sequence).

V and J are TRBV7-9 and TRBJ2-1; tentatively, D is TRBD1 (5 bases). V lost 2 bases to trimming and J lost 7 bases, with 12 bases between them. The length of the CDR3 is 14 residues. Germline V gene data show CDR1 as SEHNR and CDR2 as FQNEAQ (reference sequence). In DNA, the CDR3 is TGTGCCAGCAGCTTAATAGGCCAGGGAAATGAGCAGTTCTTC. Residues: CASSLIGQGNEQFF. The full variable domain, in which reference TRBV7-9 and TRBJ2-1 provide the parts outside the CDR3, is DTGVSQNPRHKITKRGQNVTFRCDPISEHNRLYWYRQTLGQGPEFLTYFQNEAQLEKSRLLSDRFSAERPKGSFSTLEIQRTEQGDSAMYLCASSLIGQGNEQFFGPGTRLTVL.

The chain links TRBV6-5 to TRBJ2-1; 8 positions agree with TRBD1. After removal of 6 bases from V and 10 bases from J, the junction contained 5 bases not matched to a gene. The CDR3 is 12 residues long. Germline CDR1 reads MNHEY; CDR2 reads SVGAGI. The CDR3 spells CASRPDRGEQFF. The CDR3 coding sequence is TGTGCCAGCAGGCCCGACAGGGGAGAGCAGTTCTTC.

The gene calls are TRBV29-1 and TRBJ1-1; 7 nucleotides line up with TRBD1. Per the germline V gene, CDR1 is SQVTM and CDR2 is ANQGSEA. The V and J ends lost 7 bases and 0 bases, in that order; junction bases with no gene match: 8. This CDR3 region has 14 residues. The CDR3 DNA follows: TGCAGCGCCCACACCGGGACAGTGAACACTGAAGCTTTCTTT. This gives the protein CSAHTGTVNTEAFF. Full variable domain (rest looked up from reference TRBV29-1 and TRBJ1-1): SAVISQKPSRDICQRGTSLTIQCQVDSQVTMMFWYRQQPGQSLTLIATANQGSEATYESGFVIDKFPISRPNLTFSTLTVSNMSPEDSSIYLCSAHTGTVNTEAFFGQGTRLTVV.

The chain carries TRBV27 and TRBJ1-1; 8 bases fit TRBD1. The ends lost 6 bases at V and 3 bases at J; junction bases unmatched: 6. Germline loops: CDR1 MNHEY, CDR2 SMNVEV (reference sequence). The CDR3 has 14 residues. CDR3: CASSRYRGDTEAFF. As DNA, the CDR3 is TGTGCCAGCAGCCGTTACAGGGGGGACACTGAAGCTTTCTTT.

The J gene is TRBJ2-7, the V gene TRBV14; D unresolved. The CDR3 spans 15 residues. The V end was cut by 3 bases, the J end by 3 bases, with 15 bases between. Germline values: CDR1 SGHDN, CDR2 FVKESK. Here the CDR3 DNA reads TGTGCCAGCAGCCACCTCGACGGTGACTTCTACGAGCAGTACTTC. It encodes CASSHLDGDFYEQYF.

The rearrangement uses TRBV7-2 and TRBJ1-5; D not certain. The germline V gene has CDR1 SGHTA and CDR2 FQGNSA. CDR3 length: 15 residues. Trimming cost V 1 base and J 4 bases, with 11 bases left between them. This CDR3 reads CASSLEAGINQPQHF. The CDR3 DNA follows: TGTGCCAGCAGCTTAGAGGCAGGTATTAATCAGCCCCAGCATTTT.